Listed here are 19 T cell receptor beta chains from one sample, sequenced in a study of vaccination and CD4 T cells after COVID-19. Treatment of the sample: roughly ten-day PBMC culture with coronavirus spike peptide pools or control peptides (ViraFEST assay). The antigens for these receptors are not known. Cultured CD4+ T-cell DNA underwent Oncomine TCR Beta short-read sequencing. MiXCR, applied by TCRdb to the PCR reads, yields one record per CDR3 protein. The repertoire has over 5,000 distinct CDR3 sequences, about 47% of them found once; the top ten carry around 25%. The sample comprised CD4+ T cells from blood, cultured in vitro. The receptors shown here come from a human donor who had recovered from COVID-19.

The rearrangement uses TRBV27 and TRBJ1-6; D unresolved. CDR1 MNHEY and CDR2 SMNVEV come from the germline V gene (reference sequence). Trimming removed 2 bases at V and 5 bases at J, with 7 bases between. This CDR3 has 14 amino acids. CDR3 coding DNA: TGTGCCAGCAGTTTACTTGGGCATAATTCACCCCTCCACTTT. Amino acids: CASSLLGHNSPLHF.

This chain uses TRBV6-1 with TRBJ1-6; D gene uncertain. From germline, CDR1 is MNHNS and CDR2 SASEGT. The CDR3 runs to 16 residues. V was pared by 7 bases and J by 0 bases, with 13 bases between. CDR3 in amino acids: CASIINGGSYNSPLHF. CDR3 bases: TGTGCCAGCATTATCAATGGTGGCTCCTATAATTCACCCCTCCACTTT.

Here the CDR3 DNA reads TGTGCCATCAGTGGGGTAGCGGGACTCTACAATGAGCAGTTCTTC. This gives the protein CAISGVAGLYNEQFF. This chain connects TRBV10-3 to TRBJ2-1; 8 nucleotides match TRBD2. The CDR3 is 15 amino acids. CDR1 is ENHRY and CDR2 is SYGVKD in the germline V gene. With V trimmed by 4 bases and J by 3 bases, 5 bases remained unmatched.

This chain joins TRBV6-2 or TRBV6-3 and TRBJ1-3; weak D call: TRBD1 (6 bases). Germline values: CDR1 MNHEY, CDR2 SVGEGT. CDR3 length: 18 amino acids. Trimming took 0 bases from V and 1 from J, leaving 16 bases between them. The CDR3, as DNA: TGTGCCAGCAGTTACTCTCGGAGAGGACAGAAATCTGGAAACACCATATATTTT. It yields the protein CASSYSRRGQKSGNTIYF.

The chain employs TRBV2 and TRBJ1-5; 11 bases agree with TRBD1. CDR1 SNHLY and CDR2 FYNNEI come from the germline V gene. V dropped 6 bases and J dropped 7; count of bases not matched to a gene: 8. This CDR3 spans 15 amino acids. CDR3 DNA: TGTGCCAGCAGCGGGACAGGGGGTTCAGGGCAGCCCCAGCATTTT. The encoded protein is CASSGTGGSGQPQHF.

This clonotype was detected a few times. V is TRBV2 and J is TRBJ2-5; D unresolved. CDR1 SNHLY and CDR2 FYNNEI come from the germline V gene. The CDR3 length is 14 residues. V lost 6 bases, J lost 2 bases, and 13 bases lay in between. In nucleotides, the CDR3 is TGTGCCAGCAGGTGGGTTTCGGAACAAGAGACCCAGTACTTC. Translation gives CASRWVSEQETQYF.

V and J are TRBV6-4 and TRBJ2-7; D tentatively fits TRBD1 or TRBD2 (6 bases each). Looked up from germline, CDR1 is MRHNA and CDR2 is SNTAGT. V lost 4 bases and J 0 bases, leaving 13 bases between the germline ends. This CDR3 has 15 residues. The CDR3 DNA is TGTGCCAGCAGTGCCCCGGGGGCTAGCTCCTACGAGCAGTACTTC. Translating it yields CASSAPGASSYEQYF.

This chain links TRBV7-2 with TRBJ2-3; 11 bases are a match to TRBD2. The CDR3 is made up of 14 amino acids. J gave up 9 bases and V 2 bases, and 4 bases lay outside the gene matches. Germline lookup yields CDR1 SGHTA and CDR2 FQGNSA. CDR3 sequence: CASSLQLAGATQYF. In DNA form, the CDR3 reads TGTGCCAGCAGCTTACAACTAGCGGGAGCCACGCAGTATTTT.

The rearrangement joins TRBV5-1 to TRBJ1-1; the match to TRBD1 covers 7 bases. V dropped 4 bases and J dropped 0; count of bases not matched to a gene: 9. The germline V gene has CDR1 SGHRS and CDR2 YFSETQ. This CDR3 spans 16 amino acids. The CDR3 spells CASSLNQQGMNTEAFF. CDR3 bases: TGCGCCAGCAGCCTAAACCAACAGGGGATGAACACTGAAGCTTTCTTT.

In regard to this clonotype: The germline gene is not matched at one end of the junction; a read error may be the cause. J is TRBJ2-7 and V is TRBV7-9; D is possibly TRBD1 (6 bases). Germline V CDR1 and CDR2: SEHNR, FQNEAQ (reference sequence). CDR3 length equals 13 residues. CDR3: CASSLAPQGLADF. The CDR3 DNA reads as TGTGCCAGCAGCTTAGCCCCACAGGGTTTAGCCGACTTC.

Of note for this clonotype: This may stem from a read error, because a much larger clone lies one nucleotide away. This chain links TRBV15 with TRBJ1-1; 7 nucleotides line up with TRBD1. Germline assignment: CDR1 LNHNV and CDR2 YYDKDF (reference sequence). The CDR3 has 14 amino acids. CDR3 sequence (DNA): TGTGCCGCCAGCACGGGACAGAGGGACACTGAAGCTTTCTTT. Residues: CAASTGQRDTEAFF.

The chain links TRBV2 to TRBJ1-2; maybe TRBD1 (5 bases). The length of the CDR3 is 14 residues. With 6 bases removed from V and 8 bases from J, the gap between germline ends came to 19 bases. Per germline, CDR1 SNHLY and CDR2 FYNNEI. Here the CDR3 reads CASRDAGLGQGYTF. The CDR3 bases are TGTGCCAGCAGGGATGCAGGGTTGGGGCAGGGCTACACCTTC.

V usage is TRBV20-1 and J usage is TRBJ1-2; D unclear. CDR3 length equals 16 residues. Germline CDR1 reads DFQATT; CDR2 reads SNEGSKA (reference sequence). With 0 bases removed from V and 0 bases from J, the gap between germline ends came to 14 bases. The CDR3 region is CSARDGQVPSNYGYTF. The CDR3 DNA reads TGCAGTGCTAGAGATGGGCAGGTCCCCTCTAACTATGGCTACACCTTC.

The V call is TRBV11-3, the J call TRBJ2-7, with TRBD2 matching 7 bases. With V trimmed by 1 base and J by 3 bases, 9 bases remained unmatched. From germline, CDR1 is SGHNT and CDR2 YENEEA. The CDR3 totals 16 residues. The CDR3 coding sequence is TGTGCCAGCAGCTTAGGTCTGAGCGGGGACCACTACGAGCAGTACTTC. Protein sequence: CASSLGLSGDHYEQYF.

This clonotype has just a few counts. CDR3 nucleotide sequence: TGTGCCAGCAGCTTTTCCAGGGTCACAGATACGCAGTATTTT. This codes for CASSFSRVTDTQYF. This chain links TRBV7-3 with TRBJ2-3; D may be TRBD1 (5 bases). The V end lost 3 bases, the J end lost 2 bases, and 9 bases lay between the germline ends. The CDR3 is made up of 14 amino acids. CDR1 and CDR2 from the germline V gene are SGHTA and FQGTGA.

The CDR3 DNA reads as TGTGCCACCAGTGTATCAGGGGGCTTCACCGGGGAGCTGTTTTTT. Residues: CATSVSGGFTGELFF. The V and J genes are TRBV24-1 and TRBJ2-2; 8 bases are a match to TRBD1. The trim removed 5 bases at V and 4 bases at J, leaving 5 bases unmatched. Germline V gene lookup returns CDR1 KGHDR and CDR2 SFDVKD. This CDR3 is built from 15 residues.

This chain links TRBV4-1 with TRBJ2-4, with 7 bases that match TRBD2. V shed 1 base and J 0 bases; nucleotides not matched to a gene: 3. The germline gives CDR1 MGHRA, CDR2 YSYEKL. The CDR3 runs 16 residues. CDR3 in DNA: TGCGCCAGCAGCCAAGCCTTAGCGGGAGCCAAAAACATTCAGTACTTC. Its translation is CASSQALAGAKNIQYF.

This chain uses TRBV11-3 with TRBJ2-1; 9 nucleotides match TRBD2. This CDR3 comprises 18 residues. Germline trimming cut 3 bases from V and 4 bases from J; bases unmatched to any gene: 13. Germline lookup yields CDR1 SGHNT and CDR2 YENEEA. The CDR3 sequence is CASSFSGTTSGVYNEQFF. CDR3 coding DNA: TGTGCCAGCAGCTTCTCCGGGACGACTAGCGGCGTTTACAATGAGCAGTTCTTC.

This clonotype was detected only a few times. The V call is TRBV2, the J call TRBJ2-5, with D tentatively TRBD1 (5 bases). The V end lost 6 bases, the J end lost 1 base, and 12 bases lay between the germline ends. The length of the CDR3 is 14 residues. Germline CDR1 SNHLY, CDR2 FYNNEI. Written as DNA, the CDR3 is TGTGCCAGCAGCAAAGGGGTTACCCAAGAGACCCAGTACTTC. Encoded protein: CASSKGVTQETQYF.